Listed below are T cell receptor beta chains from one sample, sequenced in a study of patients and donors after allogeneic stem cell transplantation. TCRdb independently ran MiXCR on the RT-PCR reads; one entry per CDR3 protein. Among roughly 40,000 distinct CDR3 sequences listed, over 25% were seen once. The sequenced material came from blood, either unsorted or a sorted T cell fraction (not recorded which). The receptors come from a human donor who was either an allogeneic HSCT recipient or a stem cell or donor lymphocyte infusion donor (not recorded which). It is not recorded whose cells these are; they may come from a transplant donor. Both conserved end residues are part of each CDR3.

TRBJ1-2 | TRBV11-2 | CASSPWTDYGYTF
TRBJ1-1 | TRBV7-2 | CASSLAINRAEAFF
TRBJ2-1 | TRBV5-1 | CASSLEEGAFHEQFF
TRBJ2-7 | TRBV20-1 | CSAKAGARYEQYF
TRBJ2-1 | TRBV14 | CASSQAGTTYNEQFF
TRBJ2-3 | TRBV7-9 | CASSLRGYTDTQYF
TRBJ2-5 | TRBV5-1 | CASSVHIQETQYF
TRBJ2-3 | TRBV9 | CASSVGFLTSGRYADTQYF
TRBJ1-5 | TRBV20-1 | CSASIAQGAGQPQHF
TRBJ2-7 | TRBV5-1 | CASSLAVTGPREQYF
TRBJ1-5 | TRBV7-7 | CASSPRAYSNQPQHF
TRBJ2-2 | TRBV10-3 | CAITLGGVTGELFF
TRBJ2-5 | TRBV9 | CASSVEGGRETQYF
TRBJ2-7 | TRBV25-1 | CASSTPLAGDYEQYF
TRBJ2-5 | TRBV7-9 | CASSLQPGQASDEYF
TRBJ2-2 | TRBV7-2 | CASSLPPRSHGELFF
TRBJ1-2 | TRBV25-1 | CASTSTGGGYTF
TRBJ1-4 | TRBV20-1 | CSAHPGIGTNEKLFF
TRBJ2-4 | TRBV9 | CASSVGAGGGNIQYF
TRBJ1-2 | TRBV12-3/TRBV12-4 | CASSLAGSYGYTF
TRBJ2-3 | TRBV7-8 | CASSVSTDTQYF
TRBJ2-4 | TRBV5-1 | CASSVGTSLLAKNIQYF
TRBJ2-7 | TRBV12-5 | CASGLSQAHEQYF
TRBJ2-1 | TRBV12-5 | CASGLPLADGNDEQFF
TRBJ1-5 | TRBV28 | CASTWGEERGFNQPQHF
TRBJ2-7 | TRBV6-2/TRBV6-3 | CASRRATLTYEQYF
TRBJ1-1 | TRBV21-1 | CASSKGEPGQGSGTEAFF
TRBJ2-1 | TRBV9 | CASSTHSGGLWKGEQFF
TRBJ1-6 | TRBV7-9 | CASTTGSSYNSPLHF
TRBJ2-3 | TRBV7-3 | CASSFTGGTDTQYF
TRBJ1-4 | TRBV7-6 | CASSRVPGTNEKLFF
TRBJ2-1 | TRBV25-1 | CASSELSRVYNEQFF
TRBJ2-5 | TRBV28 | CASISLAGEETQYF
TRBJ2-6 | TRBV12-3/TRBV12-4 | CASTRSQRISPGANVLTF
TRBJ1-5 | TRBV7-8 | CASSRLTGQGRSNQPQHF
TRBJ2-7 | TRBV11-2 | CASSLAQPYEQYF
TRBJ2-2 | TRBV12-3/TRBV12-4 | CASSIAGFLPGELFF
TRBJ1-1 | TRBV20-1 | CSAPRPDRGMNTEAFF
TRBJ1-5 | TRBV20-1 | CSAGGPRQPQHF
TRBJ2-7 | TRBV12-3/TRBV12-4 | CASSLGPLYEQYF
TRBJ2-3 | TRBV13 | CASSLIGAGVGPDTQYF
TRBJ1-3 | TRBV7-8 | CASSLRFSGLALGHTIYF
TRBJ2-3 | TRBV29-1 | CSVDRGTDTQYF
TRBJ2-7 | TRBV12-3/TRBV12-4 | CASSLSGVQYF
TRBJ1-5 | TRBV15 | CATSRDGPNQPQHF
TRBJ2-2 | TRBV5-1 | CASSLGTGNTGELFF
TRBJ1-2 | TRBV21-1 | CASSKLLTVLPYGYTF
TRBJ2-1 | TRBV7-9 | CASSLSGRASEQFF
TRBJ2-7 | TRBV20-1 | CSARDTLAASYEQYF
TRBJ2-2 | TRBV4-3 | CASSLRGTSGFTGELFF
TRBJ1-4 | TRBV27 | CASSLLGGSGEKLFF
TRBJ2-1 | TRBV20-1 | CSARGGTQVEQFF
TRBJ1-5 | TRBV28 | CASIVGLLGQPQHF
TRBJ2-2 | TRBV12-3/TRBV12-4 | CASSFIQGRTGELFF
TRBJ1-5 | TRBV20-1 | CSASEGQTYQPQHF
TRBJ1-5 | TRBV7-6 | CASSRTNSNQPQHF
TRBJ2-1 | TRBV9 | CASSVGTGSYNEQFF
TRBJ2-7 | TRBV20-1 | CSATTPFPHEQYF
TRBJ2-1 | TRBV12-3/TRBV12-4 | CASSLSSGNNEQFF